These 2 T cell receptor beta chains originate from one sample sequenced in a study of CD8 T cells in ankylosing spondylitis. TCRdb used MiXCR to reprocess the 5' RACE reads, holding one entry per CDR3 protein. The sample has approximately 300,000 distinct CDR3 sequences, 20% seen once. Input material: blood, either unsorted or a sorted T cell fraction (not recorded which). The source is a male donor with ankylosing spondylitis or in good health (not recorded which).

This clonotype was counted a few times. The chain couples TRBV11-3 to TRBJ2-7; maybe TRBD2 (6 bases). Between the trimmed V and J ends, which lost 0 bases and 3 bases, there was a span of 15 bases. Germline loops: CDR1 SGHNT, CDR2 YENEEA. CDR3 size: 16 residues. The CDR3 loop reads CASSLDHPGLNYEQYV. The CDR3 DNA reads TGTGCCAGCAGCTTAGATCACCCGGGACTGAACTACGAGCAGTACGTC.

V and J are TRBV5-5 and TRBJ1-2, with 10 bases aligning to TRBD1. This CDR3 has 13 residues. CDR1 is SGHKS, CDR2 YYEKEE, per germline (reference sequence). Losses at the gene ends were 4 bases for V and 8 bases for J; bases not matched to a gene: 5. CDR3 sequence: CASSATGGAGYTF. CDR3 bases: TGTGCCAGCAGCGCGACAGGGGGCGCGGGCTACACCTTC.